This T cell receptor beta chain was documented in a study of siplizumab effects on memory and regulatory T cells. Study conclusions and caveats: Only a minor fraction of alloreactive clones mapped to unstimulated subsets. With siplizumab, mappable alloreactive CD4+ clones averaged approximately 70% Treg-derived, versus less than 30% in controls.

This clone was seen a handful of times. The antigen is undetermined. TCRdb's copy holds only in-frame clones and misses some; the assay was immunoSEQ multiplex PCR. The data show some 97,000 clones, 92% seen once. Trimming cost V 5 bases and J 5 bases, with 12 bases left between them. The CDR3 consists of 13 residues. Germline-derived CDR1 and CDR2 are SGHAT and FQNNGV. The receptor's source is a human donor in good health. The chain combines TRBV11-2 with TRBJ1-2, with D maybe TRBD1 (5 bases). The specimen was Tregs sorted from blood. For the CDR3, the DNA is TGTGCCAGCAGCCCCCTTTGGGGGTATGGCTACACCTTC. This sequence encodes CASSPLWGYGYTF.